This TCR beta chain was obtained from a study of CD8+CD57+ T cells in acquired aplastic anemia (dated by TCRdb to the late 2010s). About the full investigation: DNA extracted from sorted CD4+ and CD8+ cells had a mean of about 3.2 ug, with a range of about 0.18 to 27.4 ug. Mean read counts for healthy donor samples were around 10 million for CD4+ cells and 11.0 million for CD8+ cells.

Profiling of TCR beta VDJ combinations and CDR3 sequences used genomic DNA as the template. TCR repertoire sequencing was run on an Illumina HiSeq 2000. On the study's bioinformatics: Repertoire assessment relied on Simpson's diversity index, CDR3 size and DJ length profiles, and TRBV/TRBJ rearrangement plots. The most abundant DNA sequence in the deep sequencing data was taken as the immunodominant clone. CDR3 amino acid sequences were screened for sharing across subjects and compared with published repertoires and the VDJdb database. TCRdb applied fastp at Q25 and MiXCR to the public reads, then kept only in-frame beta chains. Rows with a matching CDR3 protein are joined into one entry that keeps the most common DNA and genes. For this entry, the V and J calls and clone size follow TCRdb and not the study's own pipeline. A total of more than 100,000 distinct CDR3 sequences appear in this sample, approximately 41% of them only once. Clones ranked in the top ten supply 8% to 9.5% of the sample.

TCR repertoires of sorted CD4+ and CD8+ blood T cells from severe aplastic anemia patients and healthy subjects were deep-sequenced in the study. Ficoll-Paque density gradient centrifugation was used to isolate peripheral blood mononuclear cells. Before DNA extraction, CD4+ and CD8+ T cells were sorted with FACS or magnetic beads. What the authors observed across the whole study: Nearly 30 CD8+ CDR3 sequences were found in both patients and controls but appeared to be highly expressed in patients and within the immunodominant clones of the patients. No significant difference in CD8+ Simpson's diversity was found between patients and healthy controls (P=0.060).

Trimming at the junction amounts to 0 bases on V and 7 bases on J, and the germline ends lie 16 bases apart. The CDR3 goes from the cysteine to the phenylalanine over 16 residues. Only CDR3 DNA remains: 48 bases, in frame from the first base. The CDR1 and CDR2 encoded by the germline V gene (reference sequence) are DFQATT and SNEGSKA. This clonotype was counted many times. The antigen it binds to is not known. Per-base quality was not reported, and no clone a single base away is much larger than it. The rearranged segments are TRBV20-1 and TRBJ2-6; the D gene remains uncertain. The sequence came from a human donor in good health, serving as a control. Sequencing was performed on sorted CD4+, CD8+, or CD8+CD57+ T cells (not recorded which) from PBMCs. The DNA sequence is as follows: TGCAGTGCTAGAGATCCATCGGCCCTGCTCGCCAACGTCCTGACTTTC. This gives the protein CSARDPSALLANVLTF.